This entry lists 2 T cell receptor beta chains sequenced from one sample in a study of identical twins. TCRdb used MiXCR to reprocess the 5' RACE reads, holding one entry per CDR3 protein. The table records approximately 300,000 distinct CDR3 sequences, roughly 10% of them present only once. In addition, the sample was reused for a study of yellow fever vaccine responses in identical twins.

The sequenced sample consisted of CD8+ T cells sorted from blood. All receptors derive from a woman aged 18-29 years in good health.

This clonotype appeared a few times. V and J are TRBV12-3 or TRBV12-4 and TRBJ2-3, with TRBD1 identical over 8 bases. The J segment lost 2 bases and the V segment lost 3 bases, leaving 10 bases of the junction unmatched. This CDR3 has 17 amino acids. Here the CDR3 DNA reads TGTGCCAGCAGTTTCCTACCGGGACAGGAGCCCACAGATACGCAGTATTTT. Translating it yields CASSFLPGQEPTDTQYF.

V usage is TRBV3-1 and J usage is TRBJ2-5, with D tentatively TRBD1 (6 bases). Between the trimmed V and J ends, which lost 0 bases and 4 bases, there was a span of 9 bases. There are 14 residues in the CDR3. Germline CDR1 LGHDT, CDR2 YNNKEL (reference sequence). CDR3 protein: CASSQDGRGETQYF. The CDR3 DNA follows: TGTGCCAGCAGCCAAGATGGCAGGGGAGAGACCCAGTACTTC.